This passage covers 13 T cell receptor beta chains from one sample sequenced in a study of CXCR3 chemokines and chemotherapy response in bladder cancer. Each CDR3 protein is one row after TCRdb ran MiXCR on the PCR reads. In the table there are several thousand distinct CDR3 sequences, about 15% of which are singletons. Sample acquisition took place from a patient whose treatment included neoadjuvant chemotherapy. The receptors shown here come from a human donor with bladder cancer that responded to neoadjuvant chemotherapy.

This clonotype is labeled as medium-sized (0.01 to 0.1%). This chain connects TRBV19 to TRBJ2-5; 7 bases are shared with TRBD2. Germline-derived CDR1 and CDR2 are LNHDA and SQIVND (reference sequence). J gave up 0 bases and V 3 bases, and 13 bases lay outside the gene matches. The CDR3 consists of 18 residues. CDR3 sequence: CASSIGPWGGLNQETQYF. CDR3 nucleotide sequence: TGTGCCAGTAGTATCGGGCCATGGGGAGGGCTGAACCAAGAGACCCAGTACTTC.

With respect to this clonotype: A read error is the likely source, as a far larger clone sits one nucleotide away. The chain combines TRBV6-5 with TRBJ1-2; D unresolved. With 5 bases removed from V and 1 base from J, the gap between germline ends came to 14 bases. The germline V gene encodes CDR1 MNHEY and CDR2 SVGAGI. The CDR3 has 15 residues. CDR3 amino acids: CASSEADNLNYGYTF. CDR3 DNA: TGTGCCAGCAGTGAGGCTGACAACCTTAACTATGGCTACACCTTC.

This clonotype is deemed medium-sized. The chain couples TRBV19 to TRBJ2-7; TRBD1 agrees at 7 bases. With V trimmed by 3 bases and J by 4 bases, 6 bases remained unmatched. The CDR3 totals 14 residues. Germline CDR1 reads LNHDA; CDR2 reads SQIVND (reference sequence). The CDR3, as DNA: TGTGCCAGTAGTATGATACAGGGGACGTACGAGCAGTACTTC. Protein: CASSMIQGTYEQYF.

This chain links TRBV20-1 with TRBJ2-2; D may be TRBD2 (6 bases). CDR3 length: 16 amino acids. CDR1 DFQATT and CDR2 SNEGSKA come from the germline V gene (reference sequence). Trimming took off 2 bases at V and 0 bases at J, with 13 bases between the two ends. The CDR3 nucleotides read TGCAGTGCTAGAAGGGACTCGTCCGCGAACACCGGGGAGCTGTTTTTT. This codes for CSARRDSSANTGELFF.

Many counts were recorded for this clonotype. The V and J genes are TRBV11-3 and TRBJ2-5; a weak D match, TRBD1 (5 bases). In germline, CDR1 is SGHNT, CDR2 YENEEA. The CDR3 length is 15 residues. V lost 2 bases and J 3 bases, leaving 13 bases between the germline ends. The CDR3: CASSLRPGPEETQYF. CDR3 DNA: TGTGCCAGCAGCTTACGGCCAGGGCCGGAAGAGACCCAGTACTTC. Supplemented by reference TRBV11-3 and TRBJ2-5, the full variable domain reads EAGVVQSPRYKIIEKKQPVAFWCNPISGHNTLYWYLQNLGQGPELLIRYENEEAVDDSQLPKDRFSAERLKGVDSTLKIQPAELGDSAVYLCASSLRPGPEETQYFGPGTRLLVL.

This clonotype was seen many times. This chain links TRBV5-4 with TRBJ2-2, with D possibly called TRBD1 or TRBD2 (5 bases each). Trimming shortened V by 1 base and J by 2 bases, and 9 bases separated the two germline ends. Germline CDR1 SGHNT, CDR2 YYREEE (reference sequence). The CDR3 is 15 residues long. The CDR3 bases are TGTGCCAGCAGCTTGACGGGGCGAAACACCGGGGAGCTGTTTTTT. Translated, it gives CASSLTGRNTGELFF.

This clonotype was seen ten or more times. The V and J genes are TRBV20-1 and TRBJ2-1; 7 positions agree with TRBD2. V lost 0 bases, J lost 6 bases, and 8 bases stayed unmatched. The CDR3 has 15 amino acids. Germline CDR1 is DFQATT and CDR2 is SNEGSKA (reference sequence). The CDR3 spells CSAREVGRNGNEQFF. CDR3 nucleotides: TGCAGTGCTAGAGAAGTCGGGAGGAACGGCAATGAGCAGTTCTTC.

The chain employs TRBV28 and TRBJ1-5, with D perhaps TRBD1 (6 bases). Trimming pared 5 bases from V and 5 bases from J, leaving 16 bases between. This CDR3 region has 15 residues. From germline, CDR1 is MDHEN and CDR2 SYDVKM. CDR3 in amino acids: CASSLDGGRDQPQHF. In DNA form, the CDR3 reads TGTGCCAGCAGTCTTGATGGGGGGCGCGATCAGCCCCAGCATTTT.

This clonotype was counted at least ten times. The CDR3 DNA is TGCAGTGCTAGGATTAGCGGGCTTACCTACGAGCAGTACTTC. This sequence encodes CSARISGLTYEQYF. The chain joins TRBV20-1 to TRBJ2-7; 7 positions agree with TRBD2. Losses at the gene ends were 3 bases for V and 2 bases for J; bases not matched to a gene: 7. Germline CDR1 is DFQATT and CDR2 is SNEGSKA (reference sequence). This CDR3 has 14 residues.

This clonotype is categorized as medium-sized. V is TRBV7-9 and J is TRBJ1-2; TRBD1 is a possible D gene (5 bases). This CDR3 comprises 13 residues. Germline CDR1 is SEHNR and CDR2 is FQNEAQ (reference sequence). V dropped 5 bases and J dropped 4 bases, with 11 bases sitting between them. The CDR3 protein is CASSATDLYGYTF. CDR3 coding DNA: TGTGCCAGCAGCGCGACAGATCTCTATGGCTACACCTTC.

At least ten counts were recorded for this clonotype. This chain uses TRBV20-1 with TRBJ1-1; D is perhaps TRBD1 (5 bases). The CDR3 consists of 13 residues. Trimming left V 6 bases short and J 1 base short, with 12 bases between. The germline gives CDR1 DFQATT, CDR2 SNEGSKA (reference sequence). Here the CDR3 reads CSAQQDSNTEAFF. The DNA for the CDR3 is TGCAGTGCCCAACAGGATTCGAACACTGAAGCTTTCTTT.

In this sample, this clonotype is large. The rearrangement links TRBV6-1 to TRBJ2-3; 7 bases line up with TRBD2. The CDR3 totals 14 residues. With 5 bases clipped from V and 3 bases from J, the junction kept 5 bases outside the gene matches. The germline gives CDR1 MNHNS, CDR2 SASEGT. Written as DNA, the CDR3 is TGTGCCAGCAGTCCTAGCGGCCTTACAGATACGCAGTATTTT. Translating gives CASSPSGLTDTQYF.

This clonotype was recorded many times. The rearrangement links TRBV25-1 to TRBJ2-4; D may be TRBD2 (7 bases). CDR1 is MGHDK, CDR2 SYGVNS, per germline. Trimming stripped 5 bases from V and 8 bases from J, with 19 bases between. This CDR3 is 15 amino acids long. The CDR3 loop reads CASSTRGEGLDIQYF. CDR3 nucleotide sequence: TGTGCCAGCAGTACTAGGGGGGAGGGTTTAGACATTCAGTACTTC.